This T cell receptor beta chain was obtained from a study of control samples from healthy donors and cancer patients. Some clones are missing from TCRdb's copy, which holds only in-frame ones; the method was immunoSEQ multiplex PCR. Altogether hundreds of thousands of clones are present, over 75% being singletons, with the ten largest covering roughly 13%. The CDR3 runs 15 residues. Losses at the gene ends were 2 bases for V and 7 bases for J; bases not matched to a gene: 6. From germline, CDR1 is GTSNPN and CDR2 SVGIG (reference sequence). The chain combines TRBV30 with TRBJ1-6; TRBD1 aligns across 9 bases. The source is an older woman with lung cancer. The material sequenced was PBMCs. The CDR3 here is CAWSPPGTGNSPLHF. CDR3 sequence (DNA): TGTGCCTGGAGTCCTCCCGGGACAGGGAATTCACCCCTCCACTTT.